This T cell receptor (beta chain) is drawn from a study of blood T cells in healthy people across ages. The CDR3 runs 19 residues. Germline V lookup: CDR1 SGDLS, CDR2 YYNGEE. Losses at the gene ends were 2 bases for V and 1 base for J; bases not matched to a gene: 8. Using a J-beta primer mix together with a sample-barcoded 5' primer, a second PCR was run for about 7 to 12 cycles. MiXCR, run by TCRdb on the 5' RACE reads, gives a single entry per CDR3 protein. The sample has fewer than 2,000,000 distinct CDR3 sequences, approximately 32% seen once. Only a few counts were recorded for this clonotype. This sequence was found in a woman in her thirties in good health. Sequenced: blood. The rearrangement uses TRBV9 and TRBJ2-1, with 14 bases aligning to TRBD2. CDR3 amino acids: CASSVRLAGGLGSYNEQFF. CDR3 sequence (DNA): TGTGCCAGCAGCGTTAGACTAGCGGGGGGGCTTGGGTCCTACAATGAGCAGTTCTTC.